One and the same sample provided the 20 T cell receptor beta chains below, sequenced in a study of blood T cell repertoires in COVID-19. Some clones are missing from TCRdb's copy, which holds only in-frame ones; the method was immunoSEQ multiplex PCR. The table shows 130,000 to 150,000 clones, with about 76% occurring only once. Specimen: peripheral blood. The receptors originated from a human donor in a cohort sampled during active COVID-19.

This chain connects TRBV9 to TRBJ2-7; 10 nucleotides agree with TRBD2. The trim removed 3 bases at V and 9 bases at J, leaving 12 bases unmatched. Germline CDR1 and CDR2: SGDLS and YYNGEE. This CDR3 is 15 amino acids long. CDR3 DNA: TGTGCCAGCAGCGGATACGGGCTAGCGGGAGAGTGGCAGTACTTC. It yields the protein CASSGYGLAGEWQYF.

This chain joins TRBV6-5 and TRBJ1-3, with D uncertain. The germline V gene has CDR1 MNHEY and CDR2 SVGAGI. The V end lost 6 bases, the J end lost 0 bases, and 12 bases lay between the germline ends. The CDR3 is 15 residues long. This CDR3 reads CASRPPGSSGNTIYF. The CDR3 DNA reads TGTGCCAGCAGACCCCCTGGGAGCTCTGGAAACACCATATATTTT.

A note on this clone: The same CDR3 arises from other DNA sequences in this sample as well. This sequence joins TRBV9 and TRBJ2-3, with D possibly being TRBD2 (6 bases). V dropped 4 bases and J dropped 0 bases, with 9 bases sitting between them. CDR3 length: 14 amino acids. Germline V gives CDR1 SGDLS, CDR2 YYNGEE. CDR3 protein: CASSLGTSTDTQYF. For the CDR3, the DNA is TGTGCCAGCAGCCTCGGGACTAGCACAGATACGCAGTATTTT.

The chain recombines TRBV10-1 with TRBJ1-5; D ambiguous. V was clipped by 7 bases and J by 6 bases, with 19 bases between them. The length of the CDR3 is 15 residues. Germline loops: CDR1 WNHNN, CDR2 SYGVQD (reference sequence). The CDR3 sequence is CASNERGLGSQPQHF. The CDR3 nucleotides are TGCGCCAGCAACGAGCGGGGTCTTGGGTCTCAGCCCCAGCATTTT.

This clone was seen just once. The CDR3 DNA follows: TGCGCCAGCAGCTTGGCTTTGGCAGGGCGAGGCGAAAAACTGTTTTTT. Translated, it gives CASSLALAGRGEKLFF. The rearrangement links TRBV5-1 to TRBJ1-4; possible D gene TRBD1, 5 bases. Germline CDR1 is SGHRS and CDR2 is YFSETQ. V was pared by 0 bases and J by 8 bases, with 17 bases between. CDR3 size: 16 residues.

The V call is TRBV7-2, the J call TRBJ2-5; 9 bases fit TRBD1. Trimming took 5 bases from V and 5 from J; bases not matched to a gene: 15. Germline V gives CDR1 SGHTA, CDR2 FQGNSA. The CDR3 length is 17 residues. CDR3 DNA: TGTGCCAGCAGCGAAGCCGGGACAGGGTATTCCGGGGAGACCCAGTACTTC. Protein sequence: CASSEAGTGYSGETQYF.

The rearrangement links TRBV2 to TRBJ1-4; 7 bases agree with TRBD1. Germline V gene data show CDR1 as SNHLY and CDR2 as FYNNEI. The trim removed 5 bases at V and 5 bases at J, leaving 11 bases unmatched. The CDR3 loop spans 16 amino acids. CDR3 sequence: CASSLLAGQLNEKLFF. CDR3 bases: TGTGCCAGCAGTTTACTCGCGGGACAGCTAAATGAAAAACTGTTTTTT.

In DNA, the CDR3 is TGCAGCGTTGAAGGGGCAGGGGGCACCTACGAGCAGTACTTC. Protein: CSVEGAGGTYEQYF. The chain carries TRBV29-1 and TRBJ2-7, with 8 nucleotides matching TRBD1. The length of the CDR3 is 14 residues. With V trimmed by 1 base and J by 2 bases, 4 bases remained unmatched. The germline V gene encodes CDR1 SQVTM and CDR2 ANQGSEA.

This rearrangement joins TRBV12-3 or TRBV12-4 to TRBJ2-7; 8 bases fit TRBD1. This CDR3 has 13 residues. V lost 5 bases to trimming and J lost 3 bases; unmatched junction nucleotides: 3. CDR3 nucleotide sequence: TGTGCCAGCAGTAAAACAGGGGGCTACGAGCAGTACTTC. As protein: CASSKTGGYEQYF.

This clone was seen only once. The chain couples TRBV29-1 to TRBJ2-2; tentatively, D is TRBD1 (7 bases). The V gene's germline CDR1 is SQVTM and CDR2 ANQGSEA. V was cut by 5 bases and J by 4 bases, with 14 bases left in between. The CDR3 is made up of 14 amino acids. The CDR3 nucleotides are TGCAGCGTTCGCGACAGGGAGGTCACCGGGGAGCTGTTTTTT. Encoded protein: CSVRDREVTGELFF.

The gene calls are TRBV2 and TRBJ1-1; 7 nucleotides agree with TRBD1. In germline, CDR1 is SNHLY, CDR2 FYNNEI. This CDR3 is built from 16 residues. The junction had 11 bases not matched to a gene; V was cut back by 5 bases and J by 2 bases. The CDR3 protein is CASSPWGTDLNTEAFF. In DNA form, the CDR3 reads TGTGCCAGCAGTCCCTGGGGGACAGACCTTAACACTGAAGCTTTCTTT.

The genes are TRBV9 and TRBJ2-5; 11 bases match TRBD2. Germline V lookup: CDR1 SGDLS, CDR2 YYNGEE. This CDR3 has 18 residues. V dropped 3 bases and J dropped 2; count of bases not matched to a gene: 12. The CDR3 DNA follows: TGTGCCAGCAGCGCTAAGCCCCAGCTAGCGGGAGGTCAAGAGACCCAGTACTTC. Its protein product is CASSAKPQLAGGQETQYF.

The genes are TRBV5-6 and TRBJ1-6; 10 bases are a match to TRBD1. Germline V CDR1 and CDR2: SGHDT, YYEEEE. The length of the CDR3 is 15 residues. Losses at the gene ends were 5 bases for V and 9 bases for J; bases not matched to a gene: 8. Here the CDR3 reads CASSPAGTGVSPLHF. CDR3 coding DNA: TGTGCCAGCAGTCCCGCCGGGACAGGGGTTTCACCCCTCCACTTT.

This chain links TRBV6-5 with TRBJ2-7; the match to TRBD1 covers 10 bases. V gave up 6 bases and J gave up 7 bases; unmatched junction bases: 6. Germline V gene sequence: CDR1 MNHEY, CDR2 SVGAGI. The CDR3 runs to 13 residues. CDR3 DNA sequence: TGTGCCAGCAGCCGGACAGGGGGTAGGGAGCAGTACTTC. It codes for CASSRTGGREQYF.

V is TRBV28 and J is TRBJ1-6; no reliable D call. Germline V gene data show CDR1 as MDHEN and CDR2 as SYDVKM. This CDR3 is built from 17 residues. Trimming removed 2 bases from V and 5 bases from J, with 16 bases in between. DNA of the CDR3: TGTGCCAGCAGTTTAGCCGACACTTTTATTAATAATTCACCCCTCCACTTT. It encodes CASSLADTFINNSPLHF. Together with reference TRBV28 and TRBJ1-6, the CDR3 gives the full variable domain: DVKVTQSSRYLVKRTGEKVFLECVQDMDHENMFWYRQDPGLGLRLIYFSYDVKMKEKGDIPEGYSVSREKKERFSLILESASTNQTSMYLCASSLADTFINNSPLHFGNGTRLTVT.

The J gene is TRBJ2-7, the V gene TRBV28; unclear D gene. CDR1 MDHEN and CDR2 SYDVKM come from the germline V gene. V was cut by 2 bases and J by 0 bases, with 5 bases left in between. The CDR3 is 13 residues long. The CDR3 DNA sequence: TGTGCCAGCAGTTTAACATTCTCCTACGAGCAGTACTTC. The encoded protein is CASSLTFSYEQYF.

The V call is TRBV5-6, the J call TRBJ2-6; TRBD1 might be the D (5 bases). V was shortened by 0 bases and J by 3 bases, with 13 bases between the two germline ends. The CDR3 runs 17 residues. In germline, CDR1 is SGHDT, CDR2 YYEEEE. CDR3 nucleotides: TGTGCCAGCAGCTTGGAGGGGATCAGGGTTGGGGCCAACGTCCTGACTTTC. It translates to CASSLEGIRVGANVLTF.

The rearrangement joins TRBV5-1 to TRBJ2-7; 9 nucleotides agree with TRBD1. Trimming cost V 5 bases and J 2 bases; bases outside gene matches: 5. Germline loops: CDR1 SGHRS, CDR2 YFSETQ. This CDR3 has 14 residues. The DNA of the CDR3 is TGCGCCAGCAGGGAACAGGGGGCAACCTACGAGCAGTACTTC. It specifies CASREQGATYEQYF. Filled out from reference TRBV5-1 and TRBJ2-7, the complete variable domain reads KAGVTQTPRYLIKTRGQQVTLSCSPISGHRSVSWYQQTPGQGLQFLFEYFSETQRNKGNFPGRFSGRQFSNSRSEMNVSTLELGDSALYLCASREQGATYEQYFGPGTRLTVT.

J is TRBJ1-2 and V is TRBV9; D is uncertain. The CDR3 sequence is 12 residues long. In germline, CDR1 is SGDLS, CDR2 YYNGEE. The ends were cut back, 5 bases at V and 8 bases at J, with 13 bases in the middle. CDR3 nucleotide sequence: TGTGCCAGCAGTCACGGGAAAACCGGCTACACCTTC. Translated, it gives CASSHGKTGYTF.

V usage is TRBV5-6 and J usage is TRBJ1-4; 7 nucleotides align to TRBD1. Trimming removed 4 bases from V and 4 bases from J; junction bases left unmatched: 7. From germline, CDR1 is SGHDT and CDR2 YYEEEE. The CDR3 is 15 amino acids. This chain's CDR3 is CASSPWDRNNEKLFF. CDR3 nucleotide sequence: TGTGCCAGCAGCCCCTGGGACAGAAATAATGAAAAACTGTTTTTT.